The rows below give T cell receptor beta chains drawn from one sample of a study of cytomegalovirus exposure and HLA in healthy donors. Only in-frame clones appear in the TCRdb table, and some are missing; sequencing was by immunoSEQ multiplex PCR. The sample has under 200,000 clones, about 72% seen once; the top ten hold under 2.5%. Sequencing input: PBMCs. All receptors come from a man aged 45-65 years in good health and CMV-seropositive. Both conserved end residues are part of each CDR3. The D gene is left open where the match is weak. Expanded clones are given a class, and other clones once, few, many or no size at all.

TGTGCCAGCAGTGAAGTAACCCCGGGACTAAAGTACTTC	CASSEVTPGLKYF	TRBD2	TRBV6-1	TRBJ2-7	NA
TGTGCCATCAGTGATTGGGGGGGGACCGGGGAGCTGTTTTTT	CAISDWGGTGELFF	TRBD2	TRBV10-3	TRBJ2-2	NA
TGTGCCATCAGTGAGTCGAAGATGAAGGACAGCGGCACTGAAGCTTTCTTT	CAISESKMKDSGTEAFF	NA	TRBV10-3	TRBJ1-1	NA
TGTGCCAGCAGCCCCGATTCGTCTGCGGGGGGCTGGACTACAGATACGCAGTATTTT	CASSPDSSAGGWTTDTQYF	TRBD2	TRBV7-9	TRBJ2-3	NA
TGTGCCAGCAGCTTGTGGGGTCTCCAGGGGAACACAGATACGCAGTATTTT	CASSLWGLQGNTDTQYF	NA	TRBV5-8	TRBJ2-3	NA
TGTGCCAGCAGTGAGGGACTAGCGGGTAGGAATACGCAGTATTTT	CASSEGLAGRNTQYF	TRBD2	TRBV27	TRBJ2-3	NA
TGTGCCAGCAGGGGACACGCGAACACCGGGGAGCTGTTTTTT	CASRGHANTGELFF	NA	TRBV6-1	TRBJ2-2	few
TGTGCCAGCAGTTCTCGGGACAGGGGTGTCGGCTACACCTTC	CASSSRDRGVGYTF	TRBD1	TRBV28	TRBJ1-2	NA
TGTGCCAGCAGCTCACCTCCCCTACGTGACAAAAACATTCAGTACTTC	CASSSPPLRDKNIQYF	NA	TRBV7-9	TRBJ2-4	NA
TGTGCCTGGGGACTGTCGCATGAAAAACTGTTTTTT	CAWGLSHEKLFF	NA	TRBV30	TRBJ1-4	NA
TGTGCCAGTAGACCGACAGGGTACAACTATGGCTACACCTTC	CASRPTGYNYGYTF	TRBD1	TRBV19	TRBJ1-2	NA
TGCGCCAGCAGCCAAGGGGGGACAGGACTTTATGGCTACACCTTC	CASSQGGTGLYGYTF	TRBD1	TRBV4-3	TRBJ1-2	once
TGTGCCAGCACCCTTGGACAGACGAACACTGAAGCTTTCTTT	CASTLGQTNTEAFF	NA	TRBV2	TRBJ1-1	NA
TGTGCCAGCAGCTCCGGTGTCCGGTCCTACGAGCAGTACTTC	CASSSGVRSYEQYF	NA	TRBV11-1	TRBJ2-7	NA
TGTGCCATCAGTGAATTCGGAGGGATTAACTATGGCTACACCTTC	CAISEFGGINYGYTF	NA	TRBV6-1	TRBJ1-2	NA
TGTGCCAGCAGCTTAGACAGGGGGCAGAACTATGGCTACACCTTC	CASSLDRGQNYGYTF	TRBD1	TRBV7-8	TRBJ1-2	NA
TGTGCCAGTACTCCCAGGGACAGGGTCTTTGGCTACACCTTC	CASTPRDRVFGYTF	TRBD1	TRBV19	TRBJ1-2	NA
TGCGCCAGCAGCCAAGCCCCAGGGATGGGAGAGCAGTACTTC	CASSQAPGMGEQYF	NA	TRBV4-1	TRBJ2-7	NA
TGTGCCAGTAGTATAGGGGAGCGCTATGGCTACACCTTC	CASSIGERYGYTF	NA	TRBV19	TRBJ1-2	NA
TGCGCCAGCAGCTTTCGACACGGAAACTACGAGCAGTACTTC	CASSFRHGNYEQYF	NA	TRBV4-1	TRBJ2-7	NA
TGTGCCAGCAGCTTGGGAAGCCTAGCGGGGGCCGAGACCCAGTACTTC	CASSLGSLAGAETQYF	TRBD2	TRBV7-9	TRBJ2-5	NA
TGTGCCAGCAGTGCCCAGGGACAGGGGGTTCAGCCCCAGCATTTT	CASSAQGQGVQPQHF	TRBD1	TRBV25-1	TRBJ1-5	NA
TGCAGCGTCGTATCACAGGAAGAGACCCAGTACTTC	CSVVSQEETQYF	NA	TRBV29-1	TRBJ2-5	NA
TGTGCCACCAGCAGAGATCTGGCTTCCTCTGGAAACACCATATATTTT	CATSRDLASSGNTIYF	NA	TRBV15	TRBJ1-3	few
TGTGCCAGCAGCGTAGAAAGGGGGCCGTATGGCTACACCTTC	CASSVERGPYGYTF	TRBD1	TRBV9	TRBJ1-2	few
TGTGCCAGCAGCGTGGCAGGGGGGAATGAAAAACTGTTTTTT	CASSVAGGNEKLFF	TRBD1	TRBV9	TRBJ1-4	NA
TGTGCCAGTAGTATAGATTACAGCTATAATTCACCCCTCCACTTT	CASSIDYSYNSPLHF	NA	TRBV19	TRBJ1-6	NA
TGTGCCAGCAGTTCGGACCCCCGGGGGACTGAAGCTTTCTTT	CASSSDPRGTEAFF	NA	TRBV6-6	TRBJ1-1	NA
TGTGCCAGCAGCTTAAGACATACGAACACCGGGGAGCTGTTTTTT	CASSLRHTNTGELFF	NA	TRBV11-2	TRBJ2-2	NA
TGTGCCAGCAGCCGGACTAGTTGGGCACCCTACTACAATGAGCAGTTCTTC	CASSRTSWAPYYNEQFF	TRBD2	TRBV7-6	TRBJ2-1	once
TGTGCCAGCAGCTTAGGGCTCGGAGGAGTCTATGGCTACACCTTC	CASSLGLGGVYGYTF	NA	TRBV7-9	TRBJ1-2	NA
TGTGCCAGCAGTTACTCGACGGAGGAGGCTTTCTTT	CASSYSTEEAFF	NA	TRBV6-5	TRBJ1-1	NA
TGCGCCAGCAGCACGGACAGTAGCAATCAGCCCCAGCATTTT	CASSTDSSNQPQHF	NA	TRBV5-1	TRBJ1-5	NA
TGTGCCAGCAGCCAACGCGGCCTAGCGGGCTACAATGAGCAGTTCTTC	CASSQRGLAGYNEQFF	TRBD2	TRBV4-2	TRBJ2-1	few
TGCAGCGCCCGACAGGGAGGTGGTAACATTCAGTACTTC	CSARQGGGNIQYF	NA	TRBV29-1	TRBJ2-4	NA
TGCGCCAGCAGCCAAGGACAGGGTGGGAGTCAGCCCCAGCATTTT	CASSQGQGGSQPQHF	TRBD1	TRBV5-1	TRBJ1-5	NA
TGCGCCAGCAGCCTGTACAATGAGCAGTTCTTC	CASSLYNEQFF	NA	TRBV10-1	TRBJ2-1	NA
TGTGCCAGCAGTCCGCCGGGCGGGGAAGCTTTCTTT	CASSPPGGEAFF	NA	TRBV5-5	TRBJ1-1	NA
TGTGCCAGCAGTCGGTACGGTGAGCAGTTCTTC	CASSRYGEQFF	NA	TRBV6-1	TRBJ2-1	NA
TGTGCCAGCAGTTTACTGGCCCAGGGCTACCAAGAGACCCAGTACTTC	CASSLLAQGYQETQYF	NA	TRBV28	TRBJ2-5	NA
TGCGCCAGCAGCCAGGGACAGGGGCCCGAACAAAAACTGTTTTTT	CASSQGQGPEQKLFF	TRBD1	TRBV4-3	TRBJ1-4	few
TGTGCCAGCAGCTTGCGGACAGGCCGGTGGCCTAGCAATCAGCCCCAGCATTTT	CASSLRTGRWPSNQPQHF	TRBD1	TRBV5-6	TRBJ1-5	NA
TGCGCCAGCAGCCAAGATACGGGGGTAGCGAACACTGAAGCTTTCTTT	CASSQDTGVANTEAFF	NA	TRBV4-3	TRBJ1-1	NA
TGCGCCAGCAGCCAAGGGACAGGGGGGATTGGCTACACCTTC	CASSQGTGGIGYTF	TRBD1	TRBV4-1	TRBJ1-2	NA
TGTGCCAGCAGTTTATTGAAGGGGTATGGCTACACCTTC	CASSLLKGYGYTF	NA	TRBV27	TRBJ1-2	NA
TGTGCCAGCAGTTACCGGCAGGGGGCACACTACGAGCAGTACTTC	CASSYRQGAHYEQYF	TRBD1	TRBV6-5	TRBJ2-7	NA
TGTGCCAGCAGCGAGCGGGGGGGATCCTACAATGAGCAGTTCTTC	CASSERGGSYNEQFF	TRBD2	TRBV5-8	TRBJ2-1	NA
TGCGCCAGCAGCTTGGAACTAGCGGGGGCGACCGGGGAGCTGTTTTTT	CASSLELAGATGELFF	TRBD2	TRBV5-1	TRBJ2-2	NA